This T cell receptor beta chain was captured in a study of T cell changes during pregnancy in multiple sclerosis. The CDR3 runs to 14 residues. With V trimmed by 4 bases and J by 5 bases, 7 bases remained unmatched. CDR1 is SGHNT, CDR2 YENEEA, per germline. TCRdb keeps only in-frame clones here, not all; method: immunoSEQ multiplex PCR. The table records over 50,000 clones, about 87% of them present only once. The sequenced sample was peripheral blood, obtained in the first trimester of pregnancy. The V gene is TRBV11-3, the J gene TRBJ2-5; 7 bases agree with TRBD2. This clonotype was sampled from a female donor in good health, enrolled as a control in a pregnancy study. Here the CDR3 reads CASSSRTSLETQYF. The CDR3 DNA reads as TGTGCCAGCAGCTCCCGGACTAGTCTGGAGACCCAGTACTTC.